The sequence of this T cell receptor (beta chain) was determined in a study of CD8 T cells in Susac syndrome. TCR beta was sequenced from blood CD8+ and CD4+ T cells. Comments on this clonotype: One end of the junction fails to match germline, which may point to a read error.

The germline V gene has CDR1 SGHDT and CDR2 YYEEEE. The CDR3 extends over 15 amino acids. RNA, at about 0.45 to 1 ug, was reverse transcribed with random hexamers. From the immunoSEQ multiplex PCR reads, TCRdb called clonotypes with MiXCR, one entry per CDR3 protein. This sample has 60,000 to 75,000 distinct CDR3 sequences, with around 95% found just once. The receptor's source is a human donor in good health. The sequenced material came from CD8+ T cells from PBMCs. The chain joins TRBV5-6 to TRBJ2-1, with 8 bases identical to TRBD2. The DNA for the CDR3 is TGTGCCACCAGCTTTCGGGGGGGATACAACAATGAGCAGTTCTTC. Protein sequence: CATSFRGGYNNEQFF.